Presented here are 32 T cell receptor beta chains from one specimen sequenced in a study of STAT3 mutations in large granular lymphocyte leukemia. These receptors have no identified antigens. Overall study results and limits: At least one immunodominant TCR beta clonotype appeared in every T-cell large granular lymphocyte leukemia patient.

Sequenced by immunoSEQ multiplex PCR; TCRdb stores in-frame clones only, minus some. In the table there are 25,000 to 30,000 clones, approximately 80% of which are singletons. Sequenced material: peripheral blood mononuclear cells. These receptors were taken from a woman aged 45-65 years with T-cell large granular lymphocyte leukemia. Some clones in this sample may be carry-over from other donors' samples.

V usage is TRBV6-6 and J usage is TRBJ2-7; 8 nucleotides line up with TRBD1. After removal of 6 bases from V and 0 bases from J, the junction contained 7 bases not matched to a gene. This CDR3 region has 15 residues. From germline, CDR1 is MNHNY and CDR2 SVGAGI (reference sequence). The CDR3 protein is CASRPPGQGSYEQYF. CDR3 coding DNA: TGTGCCAGCAGGCCCCCCGGACAGGGCTCCTACGAGCAGTACTTC.

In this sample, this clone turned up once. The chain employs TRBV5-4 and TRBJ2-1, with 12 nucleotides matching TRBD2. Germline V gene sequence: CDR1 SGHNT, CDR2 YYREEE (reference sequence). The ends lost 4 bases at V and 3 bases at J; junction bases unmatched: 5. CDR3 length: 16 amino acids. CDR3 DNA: TGTGCCAGCAGCACCAGACTAGCGGGAGACTACAATGAGCAGTTCTTC. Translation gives CASSTRLAGDYNEQFF.

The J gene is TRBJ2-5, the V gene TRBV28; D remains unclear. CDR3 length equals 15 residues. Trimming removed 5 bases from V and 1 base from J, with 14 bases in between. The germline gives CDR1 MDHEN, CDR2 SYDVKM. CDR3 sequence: CASSGSWGTQETQYF. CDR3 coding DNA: TGTGCCAGCAGTGGATCGTGGGGAACCCAAGAGACCCAGTACTTC.

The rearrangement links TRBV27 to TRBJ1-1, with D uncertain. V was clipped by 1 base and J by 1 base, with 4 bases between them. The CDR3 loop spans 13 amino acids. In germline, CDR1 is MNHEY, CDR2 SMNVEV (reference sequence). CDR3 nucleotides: TGTGCCAGCAGTTTATGGGGGAACACTGAAGCTTTCTTT. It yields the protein CASSLWGNTEAFF.

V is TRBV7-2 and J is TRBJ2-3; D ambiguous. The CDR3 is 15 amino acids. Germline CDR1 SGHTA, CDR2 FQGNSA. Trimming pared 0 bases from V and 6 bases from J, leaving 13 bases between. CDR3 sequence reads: CASSLARPGRDTQYF. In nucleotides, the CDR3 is TGTGCCAGCAGCTTAGCTAGGCCCGGTCGGGATACGCAGTATTTT.

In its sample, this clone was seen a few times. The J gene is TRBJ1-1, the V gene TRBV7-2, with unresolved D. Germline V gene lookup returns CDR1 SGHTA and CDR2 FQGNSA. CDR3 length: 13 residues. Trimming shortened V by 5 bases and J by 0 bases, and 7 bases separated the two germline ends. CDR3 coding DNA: TGTGCCAGCAGCCTAGACATGAACACTGAAGCTTTCTTT. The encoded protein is CASSLDMNTEAFF.

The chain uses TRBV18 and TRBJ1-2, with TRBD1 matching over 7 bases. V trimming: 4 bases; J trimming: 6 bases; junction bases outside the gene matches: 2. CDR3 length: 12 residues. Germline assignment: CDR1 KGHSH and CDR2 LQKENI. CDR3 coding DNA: TGTGCCAGCTCACTACAGGGGAATGGCTACACCTTC. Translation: CASSLQGNGYTF.

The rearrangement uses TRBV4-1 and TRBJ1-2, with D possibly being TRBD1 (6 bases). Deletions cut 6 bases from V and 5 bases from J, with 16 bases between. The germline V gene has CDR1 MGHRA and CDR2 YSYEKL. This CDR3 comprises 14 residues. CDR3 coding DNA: TGCGCCAGCAGTACCCCCGGGGGGCAGTATGGCTACACCTTC. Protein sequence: CASSTPGGQYGYTF.

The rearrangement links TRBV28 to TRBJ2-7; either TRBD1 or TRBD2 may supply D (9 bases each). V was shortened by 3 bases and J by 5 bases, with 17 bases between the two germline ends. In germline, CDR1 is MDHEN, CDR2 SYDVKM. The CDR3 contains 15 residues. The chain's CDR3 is CASSFDRGTSHEQYF. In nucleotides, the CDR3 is TGTGCCAGCAGTTTCGACAGGGGGACTAGCCACGAGCAGTACTTC.

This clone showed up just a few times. The CDR3 reads CASSLQGVRNQPQHF. The CDR3 coding sequence is TGTGCCAGCAGTCTACAGGGGGTCCGAAATCAGCCCCAGCATTTT. The chain uses TRBV2 and TRBJ1-5; 8 bases map to TRBD1. Trimming cost V 5 bases and J 4 bases; bases outside gene matches: 7. Germline CDR1 SNHLY, CDR2 FYNNEI. The CDR3 runs 15 residues.

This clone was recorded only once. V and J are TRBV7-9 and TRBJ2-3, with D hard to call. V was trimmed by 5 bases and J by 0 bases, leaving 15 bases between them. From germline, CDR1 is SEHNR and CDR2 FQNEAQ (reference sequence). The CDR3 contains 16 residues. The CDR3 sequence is CASSHSESTSTDTQYF. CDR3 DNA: TGTGCCAGCAGCCATTCGGAGAGCACTAGCACAGATACGCAGTATTTT.

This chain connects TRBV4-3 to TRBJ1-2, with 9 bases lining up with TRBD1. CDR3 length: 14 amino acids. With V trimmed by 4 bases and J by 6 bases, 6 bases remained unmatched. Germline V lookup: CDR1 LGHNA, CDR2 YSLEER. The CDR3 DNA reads TGCGCCAGCAGCCGGGGGACAGGGATCGATGGCTACACCTTC. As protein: CASSRGTGIDGYTF.

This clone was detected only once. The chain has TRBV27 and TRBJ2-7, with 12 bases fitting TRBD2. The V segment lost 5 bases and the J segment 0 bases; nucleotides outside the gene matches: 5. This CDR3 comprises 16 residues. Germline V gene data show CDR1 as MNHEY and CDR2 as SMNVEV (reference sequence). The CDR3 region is CASSPSTSGSSYEQYF. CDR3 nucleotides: TGTGCCAGCAGTCCCTCGACTAGCGGGAGCTCCTACGAGCAGTACTTC.

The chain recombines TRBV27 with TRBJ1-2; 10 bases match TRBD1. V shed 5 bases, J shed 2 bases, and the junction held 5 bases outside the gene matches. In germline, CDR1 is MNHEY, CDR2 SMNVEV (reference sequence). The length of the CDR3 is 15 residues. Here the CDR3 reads CASSLRDRGNYGYTF. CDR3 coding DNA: TGTGCCAGCAGTCTCCGGGACAGGGGAAACTATGGCTACACCTTC.

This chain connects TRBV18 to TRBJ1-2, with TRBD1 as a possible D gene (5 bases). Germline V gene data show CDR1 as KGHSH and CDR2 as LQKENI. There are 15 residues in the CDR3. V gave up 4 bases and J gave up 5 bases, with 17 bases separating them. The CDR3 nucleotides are TGTGCCAGCTCACAGCCGACAGTATCCCTATATGGCTACACCTTC. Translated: CASSQPTVSLYGYTF.

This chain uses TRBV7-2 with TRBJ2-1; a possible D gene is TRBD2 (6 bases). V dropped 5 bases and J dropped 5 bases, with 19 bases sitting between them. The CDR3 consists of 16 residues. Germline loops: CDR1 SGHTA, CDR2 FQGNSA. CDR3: CASSRGGLQRNNEQFF. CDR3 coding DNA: TGTGCCAGCAGCCGAGGCGGACTACAAAGGAACAATGAGCAGTTCTTC.

The CDR3 coding sequence is TGTGCCAGCAGTGCCTCCCTCTTAATCGGGGAGCAGTACTTC. This sequence encodes CASSASLLIGEQYF. This chain joins TRBV2 and TRBJ2-7; D unclear. V lost 4 bases and J lost 7, with 17 bases in between. This CDR3 is 14 amino acids long. Germline V gene lookup returns CDR1 SNHLY and CDR2 FYNNEI.

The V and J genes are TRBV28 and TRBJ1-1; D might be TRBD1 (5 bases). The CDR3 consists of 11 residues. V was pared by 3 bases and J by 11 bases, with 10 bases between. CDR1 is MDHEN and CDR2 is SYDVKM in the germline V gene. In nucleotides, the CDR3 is TGTGCCAGCAGTTTCGGGGGTAGGGCTTTCTTT. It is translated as CASSFGGRAFF.

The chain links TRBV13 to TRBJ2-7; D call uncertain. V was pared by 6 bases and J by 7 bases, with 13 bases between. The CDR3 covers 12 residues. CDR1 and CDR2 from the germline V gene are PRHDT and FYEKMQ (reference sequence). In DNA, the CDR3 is TGTGCCAGCAGTCCTAAGCTGGGGGAGCAGTACTTC. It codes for CASSPKLGEQYF.

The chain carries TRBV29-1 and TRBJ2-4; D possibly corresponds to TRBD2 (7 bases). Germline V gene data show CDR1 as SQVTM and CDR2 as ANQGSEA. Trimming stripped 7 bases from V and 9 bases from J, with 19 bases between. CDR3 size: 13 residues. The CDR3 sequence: CSAGGTSVGIQYF. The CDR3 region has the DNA TGCAGCGCCGGGGGGACATCTGTGGGCATTCAGTACTTC. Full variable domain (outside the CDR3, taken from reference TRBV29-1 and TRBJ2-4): SAVISQKPSRDICQRGTSLTIQCQVDSQVTMMFWYRQQPGQSLTLIATANQGSEATYESGFVIDKFPISRPNLTFSTLTVSNMSPEDSSIYLCSAGGTSVGIQYFGAGTRLSVL.

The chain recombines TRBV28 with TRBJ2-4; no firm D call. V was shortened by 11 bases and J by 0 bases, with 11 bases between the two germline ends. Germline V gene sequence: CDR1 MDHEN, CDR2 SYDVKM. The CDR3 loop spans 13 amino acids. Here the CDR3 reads CAAQELAKNIQYF. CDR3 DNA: TGTGCCGCTCAGGAACTAGCCAAAAACATTCAGTACTTC.

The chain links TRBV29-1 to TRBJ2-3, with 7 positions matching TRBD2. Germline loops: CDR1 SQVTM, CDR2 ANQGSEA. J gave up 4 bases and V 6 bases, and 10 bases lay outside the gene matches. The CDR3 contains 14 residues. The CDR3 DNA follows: TGCAGCGTCGAGGGGCTAGCGGAATCAGATACGCAGTATTTT. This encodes CSVEGLAESDTQYF.

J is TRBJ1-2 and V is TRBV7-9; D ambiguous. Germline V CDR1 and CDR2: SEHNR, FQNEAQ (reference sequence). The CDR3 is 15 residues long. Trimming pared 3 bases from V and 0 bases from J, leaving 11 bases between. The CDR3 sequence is CASSFGRRTNYGYTF. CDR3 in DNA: TGTGCCAGCAGCTTTGGCAGACGAACTAACTATGGCTACACCTTC.

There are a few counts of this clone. CDR3 DNA sequence: TGTGCCAGCAGTCAGGGACGGATAAATGAGCAGTTCTTC. Translation gives CASSQGRINEQFF. The J gene is TRBJ2-1, the V gene TRBV28, with D perhaps TRBD1 or TRBD2 (5 bases each). Germline V gives CDR1 MDHEN, CDR2 SYDVKM. The CDR3 is 13 amino acids. Trimming took off 5 bases at V and 7 bases at J, with 12 bases between the two ends.

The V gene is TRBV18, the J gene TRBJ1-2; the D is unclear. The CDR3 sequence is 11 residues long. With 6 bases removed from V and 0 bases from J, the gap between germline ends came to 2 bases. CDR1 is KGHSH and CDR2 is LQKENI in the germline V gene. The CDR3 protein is CASSPNYGYTF. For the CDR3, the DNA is TGTGCCAGCTCCCCTAACTATGGCTACACCTTC. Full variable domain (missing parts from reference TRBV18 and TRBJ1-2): NAGVMQNPRHLVRRRGQEARLRCSPMKGHSHVYWYRQLPEEGLKFMVYLQKENIIDESGMPKERFSAEFPKEGPSILRIQQVVRGDSAAYFCASSPNYGYTFGSGTRLTVV.

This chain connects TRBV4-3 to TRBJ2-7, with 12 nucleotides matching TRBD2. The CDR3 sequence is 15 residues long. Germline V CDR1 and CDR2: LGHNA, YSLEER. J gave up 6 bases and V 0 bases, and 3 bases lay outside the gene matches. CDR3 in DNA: TGCGCCAGCAGCCAAGAGGCTAGCGGGAGGGCCGAGCAGTACTTC. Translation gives CASSQEASGRAEQYF.

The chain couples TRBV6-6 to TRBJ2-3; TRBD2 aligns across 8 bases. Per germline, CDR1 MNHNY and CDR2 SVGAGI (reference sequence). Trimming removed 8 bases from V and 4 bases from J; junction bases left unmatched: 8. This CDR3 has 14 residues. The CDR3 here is CASQAGDVADTQYF. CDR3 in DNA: TGTGCCAGCCAAGCGGGAGACGTGGCAGATACGCAGTATTTT.

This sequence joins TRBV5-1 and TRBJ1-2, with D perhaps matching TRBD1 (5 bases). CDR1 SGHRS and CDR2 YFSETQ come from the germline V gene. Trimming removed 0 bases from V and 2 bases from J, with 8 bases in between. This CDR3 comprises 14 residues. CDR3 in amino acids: CASSLGQRNYGYTF. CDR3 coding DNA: TGCGCCAGCAGCTTGGGACAGCGAAACTATGGCTACACCTTC.

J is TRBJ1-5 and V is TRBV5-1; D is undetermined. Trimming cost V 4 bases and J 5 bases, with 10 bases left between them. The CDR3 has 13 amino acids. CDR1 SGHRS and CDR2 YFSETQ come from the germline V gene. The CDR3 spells CASSPKWDQPQHF. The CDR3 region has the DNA TGCGCCAGCAGCCCAAAGTGGGATCAGCCCCAGCATTTT.

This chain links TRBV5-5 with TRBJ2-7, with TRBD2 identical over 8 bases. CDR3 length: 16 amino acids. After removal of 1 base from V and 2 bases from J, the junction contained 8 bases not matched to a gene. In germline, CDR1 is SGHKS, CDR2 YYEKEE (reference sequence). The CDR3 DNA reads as TGTGCCAGCAGCTTGATCCGACTAGCGAGAGCCTACGAGCAGTACTTC. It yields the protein CASSLIRLARAYEQYF.

The CDR3 DNA is TGTGCCACCCGGACAGCTGTCTCCTACGAGCAGTACTTC. Translation gives CATRTAVSYEQYF. This sequence joins TRBV2 and TRBJ2-7; D is perhaps TRBD1 (6 bases). The germline V gene has CDR1 SNHLY and CDR2 FYNNEI. The CDR3 has 13 amino acids. V lost 10 bases and J lost 0, with 13 bases in between.

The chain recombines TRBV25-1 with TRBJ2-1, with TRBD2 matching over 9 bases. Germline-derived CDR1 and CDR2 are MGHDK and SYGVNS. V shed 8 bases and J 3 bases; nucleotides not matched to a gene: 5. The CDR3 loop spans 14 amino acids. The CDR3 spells CASSLAGYYNEQFF. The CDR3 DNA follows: TGTGCCAGCTCTCTAGCGGGGTACTACAATGAGCAGTTCTTC.